Listed here are 11 T cell receptor beta chains from one sample, sequenced in a study of identical twins. TCRdb re-analysed the 5' RACE reads in MiXCR, keeping a single row per CDR3 protein. Of around 370,000 distinct CDR3 sequences in the sample, 9% to 10% are singletons; the top ten hold 8.5% to 10%. The specimen sequenced was naive T cells sorted from blood. Receptors were obtained from a woman in her 50s in good health.

The table lists this clonotype with many counts. The chain joins TRBV20-1 to TRBJ1-2; tentatively, D is TRBD1 (5 bases). V was pared by 0 bases and J by 4 bases, with 12 bases between. CDR1 and CDR2 from the germline V gene are DFQATT and SNEGSKA (reference sequence). This CDR3 contains 14 residues. In nucleotides, the CDR3 is TGCAGTGCTAGAGATGCCAGGACAAGCTATGGCTACACCTTC. This codes for CSARDARTSYGYTF.

This chain joins TRBV12-3 or TRBV12-4 and TRBJ2-7; TRBD1 agrees at 12 bases. V dropped 0 bases and J dropped 4; count of bases not matched to a gene: 4. The CDR3 extends over 16 amino acids. In DNA form, the CDR3 reads TGTGCCAGCAGTTTAGCCCGGGGACAGGGGGCATACGAGCAGTACTTC. It specifies CASSLARGQGAYEQYF.

This clonotype was seen ten or more times. The J gene is TRBJ2-7, the V gene TRBV28, with 9 nucleotides matching TRBD2. In germline, CDR1 is MDHEN, CDR2 SYDVKM. CDR3 size: 14 residues. V was pared by 4 bases and J by 2 bases, with 3 bases of the junction left unmatched. The CDR3 reads CASSWLAGTYEQYF. The CDR3 DNA is TGTGCCAGCAGTTGGCTAGCGGGAACCTACGAGCAGTACTTC.

This clonotype was picked up a small number of times. This chain uses TRBV19 with TRBJ1-5; TRBD1 aligns across 7 bases. Germline V lookup: CDR1 LNHDA, CDR2 SQIVND (reference sequence). V lost 9 bases to trimming and J lost 7 bases; unmatched junction nucleotides: 12. This CDR3 contains 14 residues. For the CDR3, the DNA is TGTGCCAGCGGAATCAGGGGGGCCGCCCAGCCCCAGCATTTT. Amino acids: CASGIRGAAQPQHF.

This chain connects TRBV3-1 to TRBJ1-4, with 10 bases fitting TRBD1. Per germline, CDR1 LGHDT and CDR2 YNNKEL (reference sequence). The ends lost 1 base at V and 10 bases at J; junction bases unmatched: 9. This CDR3 region has 16 residues. CDR3 region: CASSQGGTGEGRKLFF. DNA for the CDR3: TGTGCCAGCAGCCAAGGAGGGACAGGGGAGGGGAGAAAACTGTTTTTT.

The chain joins TRBV7-9 to TRBJ2-3; D unclear. The V end lost 1 base, the J end lost 8 bases, and 7 bases lay between the germline ends. This CDR3 has 12 residues. The germline V gene has CDR1 SEHNR and CDR2 FQNEAQ (reference sequence). The CDR3 loop is CASSLEGATQYF. DNA for the CDR3: TGTGCCAGCAGCTTAGAAGGAGCTACGCAGTATTTT.

This clonotype was detected only a few times. The junction departs from the called germline gene at one end, perhaps through a read error. V usage is TRBV7-8 and J usage is TRBJ1-1, with 8 bases matching TRBD1. Germline values: CDR1 SGHVS, CDR2 FQNEAQ. CDR3 length: 15 amino acids. CDR3 sequence: CASSLGTGLNTEAFF. The CDR3, as DNA: TGTGCCAGTAGCTTAGGGACAGGCCTGAACACTGAAGCTTTCTTT.

The J gene is TRBJ2-2, the V gene TRBV9; D is uncertain. Trimming removed 4 bases at V and 0 bases at J, with 10 bases between. CDR3 length equals 15 residues. Germline-derived CDR1 and CDR2 are SGDLS and YYNGEE. CDR3 in amino acids: CASSPSDANTGELFF. CDR3 nucleotides: TGTGCCAGCAGCCCCTCAGACGCGAACACCGGGGAGCTGTTTTTT.

This chain links TRBV11-2 with TRBJ2-1; D perhaps matches TRBD2 (6 bases). The germline V gene has CDR1 SGHAT and CDR2 FQNNGV. The CDR3 contains 16 residues. The ends were cut back, 5 bases at V and 1 base at J, with 15 bases in the middle. The CDR3 bases are TGTGCCAGCAGCCGTAAGTTAGCGGATTCCTACAATGAGCAGTTCTTC. It is translated as CASSRKLADSYNEQFF.

In this sample, this clonotype turned up a few times. The gene calls are TRBV29-1 and TRBJ2-3; TRBD1 or TRBD2 may be the D gene (6 bases each). CDR3 length: 10 residues. Germline V gene lookup returns CDR1 SQVTM and CDR2 ANQGSEA. Trimming took 6 bases from V and 6 from J, leaving 7 bases between them. The CDR3 region is CSVGGDTQYF. In DNA form, the CDR3 reads TGCAGCGTAGGGGGGGATACGCAGTATTTT.

In this sample, this clonotype turned up many times. V usage is TRBV12-3 or TRBV12-4 and J usage is TRBJ2-7, with D perhaps matching TRBD1 (6 bases). The CDR3 has 15 residues. Trimming removed 0 bases at V and 0 bases at J, with 9 bases between. CDR3 protein: CASSLAGRGSYEQYF. The CDR3 coding sequence is TGTGCCAGCAGTTTAGCGGGCAGGGGCTCCTACGAGCAGTACTTC.